Following are 17 T cell receptor beta chains from one sample sequenced in a study of metastatic and nonmetastatic thyroid tumors. TCRdb ran MiXCR on the PCR reads. The sample shows roughly 64,000 clones, about 4% of them seen only once. Every patient was untreated before thyroid surgery. Material for sequencing was blood. The source is a female donor with papillary thyroid cancer or a benign thyroid nodule (not recorded which). Some clones in this sample may be carry-over from other donors' samples.

A few counts support this clone. The gene calls are TRBV6-1 and TRBJ1-2; a possible D gene is TRBD1 (5 bases). Trimming took off 5 bases at V and 8 bases at J, with 15 bases between the two ends. From germline, CDR1 is MNHNS and CDR2 SASEGT. This CDR3 has 13 amino acids. CDR3 sequence reads: CASSSTGLDGYTF. DNA for the CDR3: TGTGCCAGCAGTTCCACAGGCCTAGACGGCTACACCTTC.

Remarks on this clone: Relative to the germline gene, one junction end is altered; a read error may explain this. The chain couples TRBV20-1 to TRBJ1-1; D not certain. This CDR3 is built from 11 residues. Germline V gene lookup returns CDR1 DFQATT and CDR2 SNEGSKA (reference sequence). The CDR3 here is CSARAAIVAFF. The DNA of the CDR3 is TGCAGTGCCAGAGCCGCAATTGTAGCTTTCTTT.

In this sample, this clone turned up a few times. The sample carries other DNA sequences with the same CDR3. The chain employs TRBV5-6 and TRBJ1-2; TRBD1 might be the D (5 bases). This CDR3 spans 16 amino acids. Per germline, CDR1 SGHDT and CDR2 YYEEEE. Trimming took 0 bases from V and 8 from J, leaving 20 bases between them. As DNA, the CDR3 is TGTGCCAGCAGCTTGGCCTTGGGACGCCAGAAAGCCGGCTACACCTTC. Its protein is CASSLALGRQKAGYTF.

This chain links TRBV5-1 with TRBJ1-3, with no clear D. CDR1 SGHRS and CDR2 YFSETQ come from the germline V gene. The V gene lost 1 base and the J gene lost 0 bases, with 5 bases spanning the gap. The CDR3 extends over 14 amino acids. The CDR3 nucleotides are TGCGCCAGCAGCTTGTGGTGCTCTGGAAACACCATATATTTT. Its protein is CASSLWCSGNTIYF. Based on the CDR3 plus reference TRBV5-1 and TRBJ1-3, the full variable domain is KAGVTQTPRYLIKTRGQQVTLSCSPISGHRSVSWYQQTPGQGLQFLFEYFSETQRNKGNFPGRFSGRQFSNSRSEMNVSTLELGDSALYLCASSLWCSGNTIYFGEGSWLTVV.

This clone came up many times. The sample carries other DNA sequences with the same CDR3. The DNA for the CDR3 is TGTGCCAGCAGTGTTCGTTCCCTTTATGGCTACACCTTC. Translating gives CASSVRSLYGYTF. The chain recombines TRBV2 with TRBJ1-2; D not certain. The V end was cut by 4 bases, the J end by 5 bases, with 11 bases between. Germline V gene data show CDR1 as SNHLY and CDR2 as FYNNEI. The CDR3 length is 13 residues.

For this clone: An end of the junction differs from the germline gene, which may be a read error. The J gene is TRBJ2-2, the V gene TRBV30; 7 bases match TRBD2. The germline gives CDR1 GTSNPN, CDR2 SVGIG (reference sequence). The CDR3 covers 14 residues. As DNA, the CDR3 is TGTGCCCGGATGACTAGCTCTAACACCGTGGAGCTGTTTTTT. Residues: CARMTSSNTVELFF.

This clone was picked up many times. The rearrangement uses TRBV5-1 and TRBJ2-5; 7 nucleotides match TRBD1. From germline, CDR1 is SGHRS and CDR2 YFSETQ. This CDR3 region has 15 residues. V gave up 0 bases and J gave up 5 bases; unmatched junction bases: 7. The CDR3 loop reads CASSLVTGDLETQYF. For the CDR3, the DNA is TGCGCCAGCAGCTTGGTAACAGGGGATTTGGAGACCCAGTACTTC.

In its sample, this clone was seen a few times. The rearrangement links TRBV5-6 to TRBJ2-2; D call uncertain. CDR1 SGHDT and CDR2 YYEEEE come from the germline V gene. With 2 bases removed from V and 2 bases from J, the gap between germline ends came to 4 bases. This CDR3 region has 13 residues. The CDR3 sequence: CASSFKNTGELFF. Written as DNA, the CDR3 is TGTGCCAGCAGCTTTAAAAACACCGGGGAGCTGTTTTTT. The variable domain in full, with the rest retrieved from reference TRBV5-6 and TRBJ2-2, is DAGVTQSPTHLIKTRGQQVTLRCSPKSGHDTVSWYQQALGQGPQFIFQYYEEEERQRGNFPDRFSGHQFPNYSSELNVNALLLGDSALYLCASSFKNTGELFFGEGSRLTVL.

This clone was seen many times. This CDR3 is also generated by other DNA sequences in the sample. The chain has TRBV19 and TRBJ2-6; TRBD1 matches at 10 bases. Germline assignment: CDR1 LNHDA and CDR2 SQIVND (reference sequence). The length of the CDR3 is 17 residues. V lost 5 bases and J lost 4; bases outside the gene matches: 8. The CDR3 DNA is TGTGCCAGTAGTTCCTCCGGGACAGGGGCCGGGGCCAACGTCCTGACTTTC. Translated: CASSSSGTGAGANVLTF.

This rearrangement joins TRBV2 to TRBJ1-1; D perhaps matches TRBD1 (6 bases). Per germline, CDR1 SNHLY and CDR2 FYNNEI. V was shortened by 6 bases and J by 3 bases, with 11 bases between the two germline ends. The CDR3 has 13 amino acids. The CDR3 loop is CASRGGLYTEAFF. The CDR3 DNA reads as TGTGCCAGCAGGGGGGGGCTATACACTGAAGCTTTCTTT.

This clone was observed many times. The genes are TRBV5-5 and TRBJ2-7; TRBD1 might be the D (7 bases). This CDR3 has 16 amino acids. The germline gives CDR1 SGHKS, CDR2 YYEKEE (reference sequence). Trimming removed 6 bases from V and 4 bases from J, with 23 bases in between. CDR3 DNA: TGTGCCAGCACCCCCGATGGGGCCAGGGGGGCATACGAGCAGTACTTC. It codes for CASTPDGARGAYEQYF.

This clone was seen only a few times. The V call is TRBV6-1, the J call TRBJ2-2; D is ambiguous. This CDR3 contains 16 residues. Trimming removed 7 bases at V and 0 bases at J, with 15 bases between. CDR1 and CDR2 (germline): MNHNS, SASEGT. The CDR3 sequence is CASIYAWAANTGELFF. CDR3 nucleotides: TGTGCCAGCATTTACGCCTGGGCAGCGAACACCGGGGAGCTGTTTTTT.

The rearrangement joins TRBV30 to TRBJ2-6; D gene unclear. This CDR3 is 14 amino acids long. Germline V gives CDR1 GTSNPN, CDR2 SVGIG (reference sequence). Trimming cost V 8 bases and J 4 bases, with 15 bases left between them. DNA of the CDR3: TGTGCCCTACCCCCAGGACCCGGGGCCAACGTCCTGACTTTC. Residues: CALPPGPGANVLTF.

This clone turned up a few times. The rearrangement links TRBV5-1 to TRBJ2-7; unclear D gene. V was shortened by 0 bases and J by 5 bases, with 15 bases between the two germline ends. This CDR3 is 15 amino acids long. The germline CDR1 and CDR2 sequences are SGHRS and YFSETQ. CDR3 bases: TGCGCCAGCAGCTTGGCCGTTCCCGATCGGGACGAGCAGTACTTC. As protein: CASSLAVPDRDEQYF.

This clone was seen a handful of times. This sequence joins TRBV6-2 or TRBV6-3 and TRBJ2-7, with TRBD2 as a possible D gene (5 bases). The CDR3 spans 13 residues. Germline V gene lookup returns CDR1 MNHEY and CDR2 SVGEGT. V was shortened by 7 bases and J by 0 bases, with 10 bases between the two germline ends. CDR3 bases: TGTGCCAGCATGGGAGCGGTCTCCTACGAGCAGTACTTC. It yields the protein CASMGAVSYEQYF.

This clone was picked up many times. The V gene is TRBV20-1, the J gene TRBJ2-7; weak D call: TRBD1 (5 bases). V shed 6 bases and J shed 4 bases, with 16 bases lying between them. The CDR3 length is 13 residues. Germline V lookup: CDR1 DFQATT, CDR2 SNEGSKA (reference sequence). The CDR3 here is CSARGRVGYEQYF. CDR3 in DNA: TGCAGTGCCCGAGGCAGGGTCGGGTACGAGCAGTACTTC.

The sample holds a few counts of this clone. This may arise from a read error, as a much more abundant clone is one base away. The chain recombines TRBV3-1 with TRBJ1-6; the D is unclear. The CDR3 consists of 13 residues. Germline CDR1 and CDR2: LGHDT and YNNKEL (reference sequence). Trimming pared 1 base from V and 8 bases from J, leaving 6 bases between. CDR3 nucleotide sequence: TGTGCCAGCAGCCAAGCTAGGGATTCACCCCTCCACTTT. Residues: CASSQARDSPLHF.